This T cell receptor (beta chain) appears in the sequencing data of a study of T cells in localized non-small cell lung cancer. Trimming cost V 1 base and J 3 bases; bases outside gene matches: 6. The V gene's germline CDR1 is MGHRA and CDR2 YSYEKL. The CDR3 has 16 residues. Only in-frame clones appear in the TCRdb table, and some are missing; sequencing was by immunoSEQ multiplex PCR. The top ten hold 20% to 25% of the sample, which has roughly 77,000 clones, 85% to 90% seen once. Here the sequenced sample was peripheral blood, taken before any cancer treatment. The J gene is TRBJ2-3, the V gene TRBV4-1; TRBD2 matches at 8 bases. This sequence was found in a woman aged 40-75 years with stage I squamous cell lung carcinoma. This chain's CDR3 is CASSQVGGGRTDTQYF. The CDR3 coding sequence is TGCGCCAGCAGCCAAGTCGGCGGGGGGCGTACAGATACGCAGTATTTT.